The next 26 T cell receptor beta chains were all read from a single sample in a study of blood T cell repertoires in COVID-19. Produced via immunoSEQ multiplex PCR; TCRdb's table is partial and in-frame only. The sample lists roughly 50,000 clones; 82% were seen once. Sequencing was done on a sample of peripheral blood. These receptors were collected from a middle-aged man with acute or convalescent COVID-19.

The chain recombines TRBV12-3 or TRBV12-4 with TRBJ1-2; 10 bases map to TRBD1. The CDR3 has 13 residues. Losses at the gene ends were 5 bases for V and 7 bases for J; bases not matched to a gene: 4. CDR3 sequence (DNA): TGTGCCAGCAGTCGACAGGGGGCAGGTGGCTACACCTTC. Protein: CASSRQGAGGYTF.

Here the CDR3 DNA reads TGCGCCAGCAGCTTCACAAGAACAGTCTTGAACACTGAAGCTTTCTTT. Its translation is CASSFTRTVLNTEAFF. The chain employs TRBV5-1 and TRBJ1-1; D is undetermined. The CDR3 loop spans 16 amino acids. V was cut by 2 bases and J by 0 bases, with 14 bases left in between. Germline V gene sequence: CDR1 SGHRS, CDR2 YFSETQ.

The chain combines TRBV5-1 with TRBJ1-2; D may be TRBD1 (5 bases). CDR1 is SGHRS, CDR2 YFSETQ, per germline. Trimming shortened V by 0 bases and J by 4 bases, and 19 bases separated the two germline ends. This CDR3 is 17 amino acids long. CDR3 loop: CASSLGRATSGGYGYTF. CDR3 DNA: TGCGCCAGCAGCTTGGGGAGGGCGACATCCGGGGGCTATGGCTACACCTTC.

J is TRBJ1-6 and V is TRBV5-1; D perhaps matches TRBD1 (5 bases). This CDR3 is 15 amino acids long. Trimming stripped 2 bases from V and 7 bases from J, with 13 bases between. The germline gives CDR1 SGHRS, CDR2 YFSETQ. CDR3 region: CASSLSARANSPLHF. DNA for the CDR3: TGCGCCAGCAGCTTAAGCGCCAGGGCAAATTCACCCCTCCACTTT. The full variable domain, its missing parts supplied by reference TRBV5-1 and TRBJ1-6, is KAGVTQTPRYLIKTRGQQVTLSCSPISGHRSVSWYQQTPGQGLQFLFEYFSETQRNKGNFPGRFSGRQFSNSRSEMNVSTLELGDSALYLCASSLSARANSPLHFGNGTRLTVT.

This rearrangement joins TRBV29-1 to TRBJ2-3; no clear D gene. The CDR3 is 12 residues long. Germline-derived CDR1 and CDR2 are SQVTM and ANQGSEA. Deletions cut 0 bases from V and 6 bases from J, with 7 bases between. The CDR3 sequence is CSVEEARDTQYF. The CDR3 nucleotides read TGCAGCGTTGAAGAGGCCAGGGATACGCAGTATTTT.

The V call is TRBV6-5, the J call TRBJ1-5; D unclear. CDR3 length: 15 residues. Trimming stripped 6 bases from V and 0 bases from J, with 12 bases between. The V gene's germline CDR1 is MNHEY and CDR2 SVGAGI. CDR3 bases: TGTGCCAGCAGGAGAAACAGTTATAGCAATCAGCCCCAGCATTTT. Its protein is CASRRNSYSNQPQHF.

The chain links TRBV2 to TRBJ2-1; D is unclear. With 6 bases removed from V and 1 base from J, the gap between germline ends came to 16 bases. Germline-derived CDR1 and CDR2 are SNHLY and FYNNEI. The CDR3 spans 16 residues. The CDR3 spells CASSENQIPSYNEQFF. The DNA for the CDR3 is TGTGCCAGCAGCGAAAACCAGATTCCATCCTACAATGAGCAGTTCTTC.

CDR3 bases: TGTGCCTGGAAGGATACAGATATATTCCACACTGAAGCTTTCTTT. The encoded protein is CAWKDTDIFHTEAFF. The chain recombines TRBV30 with TRBJ1-1; unclear D gene. Trimming took off 4 bases at V and 3 bases at J, with 18 bases between the two ends. The V gene's germline CDR1 is GTSNPN and CDR2 SVGIG (reference sequence). This CDR3 spans 15 amino acids.

The chain links TRBV11-3 to TRBJ1-1; tentative D call: TRBD1 (5 bases). Germline CDR1 and CDR2: SGHNT and YENEEA. This CDR3 is 14 amino acids long. Trimming took 5 bases from V and 1 from J, leaving 11 bases between them. CDR3 bases: TGTGCCAGCAGCCAGCAGGGTACGAACACTGAAGCTTTCTTT. This codes for CASSQQGTNTEAFF.

The gene calls are TRBV11-2 and TRBJ2-7, with a tentative D call TRBD2 (6 bases). The germline V gene encodes CDR1 SGHAT and CDR2 FQNNGV. Trimming cost V 2 bases and J 8 bases, with 10 bases left between them. The CDR3 contains 12 residues. CDR3 sequence reads: CASSLYGGKQYF. CDR3 DNA: TGTGCCAGCAGCTTATACGGGGGAAAGCAGTACTTC.

The chain has TRBV29-1 and TRBJ1-4, with D unresolved. V lost 4 bases, J lost 4 bases, and 10 bases lay in between. This CDR3 is built from 13 residues. Germline lookup yields CDR1 SQVTM and CDR2 ANQGSEA. The CDR3 coding sequence is TGCAGCGTTGCAGTACAGATTAATGAAAAACTGTTTTTT. The encoded protein is CSVAVQINEKLFF.

V is TRBV19 and J is TRBJ1-1; 10 bases are a match to TRBD1. This CDR3 has 15 amino acids. The V gene end was trimmed by 4 bases and the J gene end by 11 bases; junction bases not matched to a gene: 13. In germline, CDR1 is LNHDA, CDR2 SQIVND (reference sequence). Here the CDR3 reads CASSRTGTGVSSAFF. In DNA form, the CDR3 reads TGTGCCAGTAGTAGAACCGGGACAGGGGTTTCTTCTGCTTTCTTT.

The V and J genes are TRBV6-6 and TRBJ1-5; 9 bases match TRBD1. CDR1 is MNHNY, CDR2 SVGAGI, per germline (reference sequence). The CDR3 has 15 residues. The V and J ends lost 2 bases and 5 bases, in that order; junction bases with no gene match: 4. CDR3 amino acids: CASSYGTGHYQPQHF. The CDR3 nucleotides read TGTGCCAGCAGTTACGGGACAGGGCATTATCAGCCCCAGCATTTT.

The chain combines TRBV19 with TRBJ2-3, with D maybe TRBD1 (6 bases). The CDR3 is 14 amino acids. Per germline, CDR1 LNHDA and CDR2 SQIVND (reference sequence). Trimming left V 8 bases short and J 4 bases short, with 16 bases between. CDR3 coding DNA: TGTGCCAGTGGCCAGGGGACCCTTCCAGATACGCAGTATTTT. It translates to CASGQGTLPDTQYF.

The J gene is TRBJ1-1, the V gene TRBV19; possibly TRBD1 for D (5 bases). V lost 6 bases and J 1 base, leaving 15 bases between the germline ends. The CDR3 has 15 residues. In germline, CDR1 is LNHDA, CDR2 SQIVND (reference sequence). The CDR3 nucleotides are TGTGCCAGTAGCGCCGGTGGGAGGGGGAACACTGAAGCTTTCTTT. This gives the protein CASSAGGRGNTEAFF.

V and J are TRBV5-5 and TRBJ1-1; 7 nucleotides line up with TRBD1. Germline V gives CDR1 SGHKS, CDR2 YYEKEE (reference sequence). The CDR3 is 13 amino acids. The V and J ends lost 6 bases and 4 bases, in that order; junction bases with no gene match: 6. CDR3: CASTRQGGTEAFF. In DNA, the CDR3 is TGTGCCAGCACCCGACAGGGAGGCACTGAAGCTTTCTTT.

The sample holds a few counts of this clone. The CDR3 nucleotides are TGTGCCAGCAGCCCCCCGGGAGGGGAGGTTCCCCAGCATTTT. Its translation: CASSPPGGEVPQHF. This chain links TRBV7-2 with TRBJ1-5, with a possible D match to TRBD1 (5 bases). CDR1 SGHTA and CDR2 FQGNSA come from the germline V gene. CDR3 length: 14 amino acids. V lost 5 bases, J lost 10 bases, and 18 bases lay in between.

This clone was seen a few times. CDR3 sequence: CASSLYLGQREKLFF. In nucleotides, the CDR3 is TGTGCCAGCAGCTTATACCTGGGACAGCGTGAAAAACTGTTTTTT. The chain recombines TRBV7-9 with TRBJ1-4, with 7 bases aligning to TRBD1. The CDR3 totals 15 residues. Germline CDR1 and CDR2: SEHNR and FQNEAQ (reference sequence). Trimming took 2 bases from V and 7 from J; bases not matched to a gene: 7. The whole variable domain, filled in from reference TRBV7-9 and TRBJ1-4, reads DTGVSQNPRHKITKRGQNVTFRCDPISEHNRLYWYRQTLGQGPEFLTYFQNEAQLEKSRLLSDRFSAERPKGSFSTLEIQRTEQGDSAMYLCASSLYLGQREKLFFGSGTQLSVL.

CDR3 sequence reads: CASSLGQVGNTGELFF. The CDR3 DNA reads TGTGCCAGCAGCCTCGGACAGGTCGGAAACACCGGGGAGCTGTTTTTT. The gene calls are TRBV7-6 and TRBJ2-2; 7 positions match TRBD1. The germline V gene has CDR1 SGHVS and CDR2 FNYEAQ. There are 16 residues in the CDR3. J lost 2 bases, V lost 5 bases, and 8 bases had no gene match.

DNA for the CDR3: TGTGCCAGCAGTCCTGACAGCTCGAACACTGAAGCTTTCTTT. Translating gives CASSPDSSNTEAFF. This chain uses TRBV7-9 with TRBJ1-1, with D perhaps matching TRBD1 (5 bases). The germline CDR1 and CDR2 sequences are SEHNR and FQNEAQ (reference sequence). This CDR3 is built from 14 residues. The germline V and J ends were trimmed by 6 bases and 1 base, with 12 bases remaining between them.

The genes are TRBV2 and TRBJ1-4, with D possibly TRBD1 on 5 matching bases. Trimming removed 7 bases at V and 7 bases at J, with 19 bases between. The CDR3 contains 15 residues. Germline V gene lookup returns CDR1 SNHLY and CDR2 FYNNEI. CDR3 protein: CASTFFQGSGEKLFF. DNA of the CDR3: TGTGCCAGCACCTTTTTTCAGGGATCGGGTGAAAAACTGTTTTTT.

This clone has just one count. CDR3 coding DNA: TGCGCCAGCACTGAGGGGGTTGGCGTTTCACCCCTCCACTTT. It codes for CASTEGVGVSPLHF. V gene TRBV5-1 combines with J gene TRBJ1-6, with D possibly matching TRBD1 (6 bases). Germline CDR1 reads SGHRS; CDR2 reads YFSETQ. The CDR3 is 14 amino acids. V lost 6 bases and J 9 bases, leaving 16 bases between the germline ends.

The J gene is TRBJ1-4, the V gene TRBV7-8; no reliable D call. The CDR3 covers 11 residues. In germline, CDR1 is SGHVS, CDR2 FQNEAQ. The germline V and J ends were trimmed by 3 bases and 8 bases, with 4 bases remaining between them. The chain's CDR3 is CASSLREKLFF. In DNA form, the CDR3 reads TGTGCCAGCAGCTTGAGGGAAAAACTGTTTTTT.

The chain recombines TRBV6-2 or TRBV6-3 with TRBJ2-7; tentative D call: TRBD2 (5 bases). Germline CDR1 is MNHEY and CDR2 is SVGEGT. The CDR3 length is 15 residues. Trimming shortened V by 2 bases and J by 2 bases, and 13 bases separated the two germline ends. CDR3 amino acids: CASSYGAAGAYEQYF. Here the CDR3 DNA reads TGTGCCAGCAGTTACGGTGCGGCCGGGGCCTACGAGCAGTACTTC.

This chain links TRBV5-4 with TRBJ1-3; a weak D match, TRBD1 (6 bases). Germline V gene lookup returns CDR1 SGHNT and CDR2 YYREEE (reference sequence). The ends were cut back, 3 bases at V and 4 bases at J, with 11 bases in the middle. The length of the CDR3 is 14 residues. The CDR3 bases are TGTGCCAGCAGCTCACAGGGCCTCGGAAACACCATATATTTT. This codes for CASSSQGLGNTIYF.

The chain recombines TRBV5-4 with TRBJ2-7, with unresolved D. From germline, CDR1 is SGHNT and CDR2 YYREEE (reference sequence). V was clipped by 1 base and J by 2 bases, with 4 bases between them. CDR3 length: 12 amino acids. CDR3 bases: TGTGCCAGCAGCTTGCCCGCCTACGAGCAGTACTTC. It encodes CASSLPAYEQYF. Full variable domain (rest looked up from reference TRBV5-4 and TRBJ2-7): ETGVTQSPTHLIKTRGQQVTLRCSSQSGHNTVSWYQQALGQGPQFIFQYYREEENGRGNFPPRFSGLQFPNYSSELNVNALELDDSALYLCASSLPAYEQYFGPGTRLTVT.